This entry features one T cell receptor (beta chain) sequence. Seattle patients were enrolled while actively infected and followed longitudinally. The record originates from a study of blood T cell repertoires in COVID-19. Overall study: Spain, Italy and the United States supplied samples that represented acute and convalescent COVID-19. PBMCs, B-cell-depleted T cells, or T cells were the source of the cDNA or gDNA that made up the material.

Original handling: Scientists estimated how many nucleated cells there were by amplifying reference gene primers. Generated by immunoSEQ multiplex PCR, the TCRdb table keeps only in-frame clones and is missing some. V and J calls and clone size come straight from that table; D and trimming were deduced from the DNA. The repertoire holds about 180,000 clones, with approximately 87% as singletons. Germline CDR1 reads DFQATT; CDR2 reads SNEGSKA (reference sequence). This CDR3 has 14 amino acids. Trimming took 5 bases from V and 0 from J, leaving 14 bases between them. J is TRBJ2-7 and V is TRBV20-1, with D possibly being TRBD2 (6 bases). The sequencing input was peripheral blood. The sequence was obtained from a woman in her sixties or seventies with COVID-19, enrolled during active disease. This chain's CDR3 is CSAGDPTSSYEQYF. The CDR3 bases are TGCAGTGCTGGTGACCCGACTAGCTCCTACGAGCAGTACTTC.